The 5 T cell receptor beta chains below all came from one sample that was sequenced in a study of PD-L1 blockade in urothelial cancer. Specified time point: peripheral blood 6 weeks after treatment start. TCRdb's copy holds only in-frame clones and misses some; the assay was immunoSEQ multiplex PCR. The sample has 35,000 to 55,000 clones; approximately 83% are singletons. The material was PBMCs, obtained around atezolizumab (anti-PD-L1) treatment. These receptors were collected from a man aged 60 to 75 with urothelial cancer.

The CDR3 region is CASSYSANPRSEAFF. CDR3 bases: TGTGCCAGCAGTTACTCAGCAAACCCCCGCTCTGAAGCTTTCTTT. The rearrangement joins TRBV6-6 to TRBJ1-1; D is uncertain. V lost 0 bases to trimming and J lost 6 bases, with 14 bases between them. Germline V gene data show CDR1 as MNHNY and CDR2 as SVGAGI (reference sequence). The CDR3 totals 15 residues.

The J gene is TRBJ2-3, the V gene TRBV9; 9 bases are a match to TRBD2. V lost 3 bases to trimming and J lost 0 bases; unmatched junction nucleotides: 8. CDR3 length: 17 residues. Germline CDR1 SGDLS, CDR2 YYNGEE. CDR3 protein: CASSGRLAGKSTDTQYF. The DNA for the CDR3 is TGTGCCAGCAGCGGACGGCTAGCGGGGAAAAGCACAGATACGCAGTATTTT.

V usage is TRBV2 and J usage is TRBJ2-5; tentatively, D is TRBD2 (6 bases). V lost 4 bases and J 3 bases, leaving 9 bases between the germline ends. The CDR3 runs to 13 residues. Germline V gene sequence: CDR1 SNHLY, CDR2 FYNNEI. The CDR3 region has the DNA TGTGCCAGCAGTGCGACTAGTAAAGAGACCCAGTACTTC. This codes for CASSATSKETQYF.

The chain has TRBV6-6 and TRBJ2-3, with TRBD1 identical over 10 bases. J gave up 5 bases and V 6 bases, and 8 bases lay outside the gene matches. This CDR3 region has 15 residues. Germline-derived CDR1 and CDR2 are MNHNY and SVGAGI (reference sequence). The CDR3 loop is CASRSTGGGLDTQYF. CDR3 coding DNA: TGTGCCAGCAGGTCGACAGGGGGCGGACTAGATACGCAGTATTTT.

This clone is medium-sized within its sample. The chain uses TRBV19 and TRBJ1-6; no clear D gene. Trimming pared 2 bases from V and 10 bases from J, leaving 15 bases between. The CDR3 consists of 15 residues. Looked up from germline, CDR1 is LNHDA and CDR2 is SQIVND (reference sequence). The CDR3 DNA sequence: TGTGCCAGTAGTATATTCGGGAAGTCGAACTCACCCCTCCACTTT. Encoded protein: CASSIFGKSNSPLHF.